Listed below are T cell receptor beta chains from one sample, sequenced in a study of T cell responses to AZD1222 COVID-19 vaccine. TCRdb keeps only in-frame clones here, not all; method: immunoSEQ multiplex PCR. Here the sample spans about 140,000 clones, around nine tenths being singletons. This specimen was peripheral blood, taken 28 days after the second AZD1222 dose. These receptors originate from an adult who received the AZD1222 COVID-19 vaccine. CDR3s include the opening cysteine and the closing phenylalanine or tryptophan. D genes are given only for firm matches. Size is omitted from some rows. Given values are once, few, many or a class for expanded clones.

TRBV3-1/TRBV3-2,NA,TRBD1,TRBJ1-2,TGTGCCAGCAGCGGAGACGGGACAGGGACGGGCTATGGCTACACCTTC,CASSGDGTGTGYGYTF
TRBV9,NA,TRBD1,TRBJ1-4,TGTGCCAGCAGCGTAGGGGGGACAGGGACTAATGAAAAACTGTTTTTT,CASSVGGTGTNEKLFF
TRBV7-9,NA,TRBD1,TRBJ1-3,TGTGCCAGCAGCTCGAGGGACAGGGAGAGAAACACCATATATTTT,CASSSRDRERNTIYF
TRBV3-1/TRBV3-2,once,NA,TRBJ1-4,TGTGCCAGCAGCCTTCCGGGTTTGCGGGGGACTAATGAAAAACTGTTTTTT,CASSLPGLRGTNEKLFF
TRBV6-1,NA,TRBD2,TRBJ2-7,TGTGCCAGCAGTGATATCGCGGGAGGGCAGTACTTC,CASSDIAGGQYF
TRBV28,NA,NA,TRBJ1-2,TGTGCCAGCAGTTTAGGCCCGGGGGCGAACTATGGCTACACCTTC,CASSLGPGANYGYTF
TRBV19,NA,TRBD2,TRBJ2-1,TGTGCCAGTAATCCGGGTAGCGGGGGGGCCCTGAGGTACAATGAGCAGTTCTTC,CASNPGSGGALRYNEQFF
TRBV28,NA,NA,TRBJ1-1,TGTGCCAGCAGTTTATTACAGCAGAAAGCTTTCTTT,CASSLLQQKAFF
TRBV19,NA,TRBD1,TRBJ1-5,TGTGCCAGTAGTCCCAGGACAGGGGATCCCAATCAGCCCCAGCATTTT,CASSPRTGDPNQPQHF
TRBV27,NA,TRBD1,TRBJ2-7,TGTGCCACACGGGGTACAGGGGGGTCCTACGAGCAGTACTTC,CATRGTGGSYEQYF
TRBV28,NA,TRBD1,TRBJ2-7,TGTGCCAGCATCTTGACAGGGACCGGCGAGCAGTACTTC,CASILTGTGEQYF
TRBV27,NA,TRBD1,TRBJ2-7,TGTGCCAGCAGTTTAGCGTCCGGACAGGGGTTCTACGAGCAGTACTTC,CASSLASGQGFYEQYF
TRBV6-5,NA,NA,TRBJ1-1,TGTGCCAGCAGTTCTGCCGGGGCCGGTAGCACTGAAGCTTTCTTT,CASSSAGAGSTEAFF
TRBV13,NA,NA,TRBJ2-3,TGTGCCAGCATGCAGTTCGGAACAGATACGCAGTATTTT,CASMQFGTDTQYF
TRBV5-4,NA,TRBD2,TRBJ2-7,TGTGCCAGCAGCGGGGGGGGACTAGGAGGCTACGAGCAGTACTTC,CASSGGGLGGYEQYF
TRBV12-3/TRBV12-4,NA,TRBD1,TRBJ1-2,TGTGCCAGCAGTTTAAGGGGGCACGATGGCTACACCTTC,CASSLRGHDGYTF
TRBV7-9,NA,TRBD1,TRBJ1-5,TGTGCCAGCAGCTTGACAGACAGGGGCAATCAGCCCCAGCATTTT,CASSLTDRGNQPQHF
TRBV7-2,NA,NA,TRBJ1-3,TGTGCCAGCAGCTTAATCGGGCGGACATTACCTCTCTCTGGAAACACCATATATTTT,CASSLIGRTLPLSGNTIYF
TRBV5-1,NA,TRBD1,TRBJ2-3,TGCGCCAGCAGCTCTGGGACAGGGAAAACAGATACGCAGTATTTT,CASSSGTGKTDTQYF
TRBV28,NA,TRBD2,TRBJ2-5,TGTGCCAGCAGCCCTAGCGGGGGGGCTCCCATACTTCAAGAGACCCAGTACTTC,CASSPSGGAPILQETQYF
TRBV2,NA,NA,TRBJ1-5,TGTGCCAGCAAGGGCCAGGGAGAAGATCAGCCCCAGCATTTT,CASKGQGEDQPQHF
TRBV5-8,once,NA,TRBJ2-6,TGTGCCAGCAGCTTCGAAATTACTGGGGCCAACGTCCTGACTTTC,CASSFEITGANVLTF
TRBV4-1,once,TRBD1,TRBJ1-5,TGCGCCAGCAGCCCCTATAGAGACAGGGGCAATCAGCCCCAGCATTTT,CASSPYRDRGNQPQHF
TRBV27,NA,TRBD2,TRBJ2-7,TGTGCCAGCAGTTTACAAGAGCCGGCTAGCGGGCCTTACGAGCAGTACTTC,CASSLQEPASGPYEQYF
TRBV7-9,NA,NA,TRBJ2-5,TGTGCCAGCAGCTACAAAAGGACAGACGAAGAGACCCAGTACTTC,CASSYKRTDEETQYF
TRBV7-6,NA,NA,TRBJ2-7,TGTGCCAGCAGTTCTCAAGGGGCCTACGAGCAGTACTTC,CASSSQGAYEQYF
TRBV4-3,NA,NA,TRBJ1-3,TGCGCCAGCAGCCAAGATCTCACCGGTTCTGGTAACACCATATATTTT,CASSQDLTGSGNTIYF
TRBV11-3,once,NA,TRBJ2-5,TGTGCCAGCAGCTTACGGTCTGGGCGAAGAGAGACCCAGTACTTC,CASSLRSGRRETQYF
TRBV2,NA,NA,TRBJ1-5,TGTGCCAGCATGGCAGGGAGTGGCAATCAGCCCCAGCATTTT,CASMAGSGNQPQHF
TRBV29-1,NA,TRBD1,TRBJ1-2,TGCAGCGGGGGACAGGGGGCACTTGGCTACACCTTC,CSGGQGALGYTF
TRBV10-3,few,NA,TRBJ2-1,TGTGCCACCCTTTTAGCAGCCCACAATGAGCAGTTCTTC,CATLLAAHNEQFF
TRBV18,NA,NA,TRBJ1-1,TGTGCCAGCTCACCAGATGTAAGCACTGAAGCTTTCTTT,CASSPDVSTEAFF
TRBV18,NA,NA,TRBJ2-1,TGTGCCAGCTCACACAGCGTGGACTACAATGAGCAGTTCTTC,CASSHSVDYNEQFF
TRBV30,NA,TRBD1,TRBJ1-2,TGTGCCTGGACCCGTGACAGGGGGGTCTATGGCTACACCTTC,CAWTRDRGVYGYTF